The 8 T cell receptor beta chains below were found in one sample sequenced in a study of neurological immune-mediated disorders. TCRdb recomputed calls from the 5' RACE reads with MiXCR, one row per CDR3 protein. The sample shows tens of thousands of distinct CDR3 sequences, 5% to 5.5% of them seen only once. The sample comprised PBMCs. The receptors were sampled from a woman aged 25 to 39 with multiple sclerosis.

This clonotype showed up many times. The CDR3 loop reads CAISERDRRQETQYF. As DNA, the CDR3 is TGTGCCATCAGTGAGAGGGACAGACGACAAGAGACCCAGTACTTC. This chain uses TRBV10-3 with TRBJ2-5; 7 nucleotides agree with TRBD1. Trimming took 2 bases from V and 2 from J; bases not matched to a gene: 5. CDR1 and CDR2 (germline): ENHRY, SYGVKD. CDR3 length: 15 residues.

This clonotype was observed many times. V usage is TRBV10-3 and J usage is TRBJ2-3, with TRBD2 identical over 8 bases. J lost 4 bases, V lost 7 bases, and 16 bases had no gene match. CDR1 and CDR2 (germline): ENHRY, SYGVKD. The CDR3 runs to 17 residues. The CDR3 nucleotides are TGTGCCATCAACGCAGACCTTCGGGGGGGCGGGGCAGATACGCAGTATTTT. This codes for CAINADLRGGGADTQYF.

As for this clonotype: Possible read error: a much larger clone is one base away. The J gene is TRBJ1-6, the V gene TRBV11-2; 9 bases fit TRBD1. The CDR3 covers 14 residues. CDR1 and CDR2 from the germline V gene are SGHAT and FQNNGV. This CDR3 is CASSRTGGNSPLNF. The CDR3 coding sequence is TGTGCCAGCAGCCGCACAGGGGGCAATTCACCCCTCAACTTT. The variable domain in full, completed from reference TRBV11-2 and TRBJ1-6, reads EAGVAQSPRYKIIEKRQSVAFWCNPISGHATLYWYQQILGQGPKLLIQFQNNGVVDDSQLPKDRFSAERLKGVDSTLKIQPAKLEDSAVYLCASSRTGGNSPLNFGNGTRLTVT.

This clonotype was observed many times. The chain is built from TRBV3-1 and TRBJ1-1; TRBD1 matches at 9 bases. The CDR3 length is 13 residues. Germline-derived CDR1 and CDR2 are LGHDT and YNNKEL (reference sequence). V lost 6 bases and J lost 5; bases outside the gene matches: 4. The CDR3 nucleotides read TGTGCCAGCAGACAGGGGGCTGGGACTGAAGCTTTCTTT. Amino acids: CASRQGAGTEAFF. Filled out from reference TRBV3-1 and TRBJ1-1, the complete variable domain reads DTAVSQTPKYLVTQMGNDKSIKCEQNLGHDTMYWYKQDSKKFLKIMFSYNNKELIINETVPNRFSPKSPDKAHLNLHINSLELGDSAVYFCASRQGAGTEAFFGQGTRLTVV.

The genes are TRBV5-1 and TRBJ2-1, with TRBD2 matching 12 bases. CDR3 size: 17 residues. V lost 3 bases and J lost 4; bases outside the gene matches: 8. Germline V lookup: CDR1 SGHRS, CDR2 YFSETQ. For the CDR3, the DNA is TGCGCCAGCAGCTCCCACCCGACTAGCGGGGGATACAATGAGCAGTTCTTC. Protein product: CASSSHPTSGGYNEQFF.

The chain carries TRBV5-1 and TRBJ1-2, with 8 bases identical to TRBD1. This CDR3 is built from 15 residues. Germline V lookup: CDR1 SGHRS, CDR2 YFSETQ. The V and J ends lost 4 bases and 4 bases, in that order; junction bases with no gene match: 9. The CDR3 here is CASSGGQGGGYGYTF. The DNA of the CDR3 is TGCGCCAGCAGCGGCGGACAGGGAGGTGGCTATGGCTACACCTTC.

In its sample, this clonotype was seen many times. This chain connects TRBV27 to TRBJ1-1, with D hard to call. This CDR3 is 13 amino acids long. Trimming stripped 6 bases from V and 0 bases from J, with 8 bases between. Germline CDR1 MNHEY, CDR2 SMNVEV (reference sequence). The CDR3 sequence: CASRKRLNTEAFF. Here the CDR3 DNA reads TGTGCCAGCAGAAAACGTCTGAACACTGAAGCTTTCTTT.

This clonotype was seen ten or more times. The rearrangement uses TRBV4-1 and TRBJ2-7, with D maybe TRBD2 (6 bases). V was pared by 1 base and J by 1 base, with 17 bases between. The CDR3 runs to 17 residues. The germline gives CDR1 MGHRA, CDR2 YSYEKL. CDR3 in DNA: TGCGCCAGCAGCCAAGTCCTACGGGGAGGTACGTCCTACGAGCAGTACTTC. Translated: CASSQVLRGGTSYEQYF.